Below are 23 T cell receptor beta chains sequenced from a single sample in a study of T cell clusters in autoimmune cytopenias. Multiplex touch-down PCR amplified TRB using TRB-A and TRB-B pools in one tube. TCRdb reprocessed the multiplex PCR reads and keeps a single row for each CDR3 protein, giving no DNA. Listed are 5,200 or so distinct CDR3 sequences; around 35% falls within the top ten. TRB amplification used 250 ng of peripheral blood genomic DNA. This same sample was also part of a study on T cell repertoires in aging, cancer and after chemotherapy.

Sequencing was done on a sample of peripheral blood. Every receptor here comes from a human donor in good health.

Frequency places this clonotype as medium-sized. The chain uses TRBV6-5 and TRBJ1-6; without DNA, the TCRdb call of TRBD1 cannot be checked. Germline V gene lookup returns CDR1 MNHEY and CDR2 SVGAGI. The CDR3 covers 17 residues. CDR3 sequence: CASSYSNPGTGNSPLHF.

J is TRBJ2-1 and V is TRBV27; TCRdb proposes TRBD1, but this gene call is untestable without DNA. The germline gives CDR1 MNHEY, CDR2 SMNVEV (reference sequence). The CDR3 runs to 15 residues. This CDR3 reads CASSLSRGGQSEQFF.

This clonotype registers medium-sized by frequency. V gene TRBV27 combines with J gene TRBJ2-2; the TRBD2 assignment by TCRdb is unverifiable without DNA. Germline V lookup: CDR1 MNHEY, CDR2 SMNVEV (reference sequence). The CDR3 extends over 15 amino acids. This CDR3 is CASSWMGPDTGELFF.

The chain uses TRBV5-6 and TRBJ1-2. The V gene's germline CDR1 is SGHDT and CDR2 YYEEEE. The CDR3 loop spans 17 amino acids. CDR3 region: CASSFPPKPHLYYGYTF.

CDR3 residues: CASSQDPRTGGAYEQYF. This chain uses TRBV6-5 with TRBJ2-7; without DNA, the TCRdb call of TRBD1 cannot be checked. Germline-derived CDR1 and CDR2 are MNHEY and SVGAGI. This CDR3 region has 17 residues.

According to its frequency, this clonotype is medium-sized. The chain is built from TRBV30 and TRBJ2-1; TCRdb returns TRBD1, unconfirmable since there is no DNA. Germline V lookup: CDR1 GTSNPN, CDR2 SVGIG (reference sequence). This CDR3 spans 14 amino acids. CDR3 region: CAWAVGTGENEQFF.

The J gene is TRBJ2-3, the V gene TRBV11-1; TCRdb picks TRBD1, but there is no DNA to check that call. The CDR3 is 13 residues long. The germline V gene encodes CDR1 SGHAT and CDR2 FQDESV (reference sequence). CDR3 region: CASSPRGGDTQYF.

This sequence joins TRBV6-5 and TRBJ2-7. The CDR3 loop spans 16 amino acids. Germline-derived CDR1 and CDR2 are MNHEY and SVGAGI. CDR3 amino acids: CASSYSFRRSSYEQYF.

By frequency, this clonotype registers medium-sized. The chain links TRBV6-5 to TRBJ2-5; the TCRdb call, TRBD1, lacks DNA for checking. The germline gives CDR1 MNHEY, CDR2 SVGAGI. The CDR3 is 15 amino acids. CDR3 region: CASSSNPDSQETQYF.

Judged by frequency, this clonotype is medium-sized. The chain employs TRBV5-4 and TRBJ2-3; the TRBD2 assignment by TCRdb is unverifiable without DNA. The germline gives CDR1 SGHNT, CDR2 YYREEE (reference sequence). The CDR3 sequence is 13 residues long. The CDR3: CASSQRDSGTQYF. Drawing the rest from reference TRBV5-4 and TRBJ2-3, the complete variable domain is ETGVTQSPTHLIKTRGQQVTLRCSSQSGHNTVSWYQQALGQGPQFIFQYYREEENGRGNFPPRFSGLQFPNYSSELNVNALELDDSALYLCASSQRDSGTQYFGPGTRLTVL.

The chain combines TRBV12-3 or TRBV12-4 with TRBJ2-1; TCRdb indicates TRBD2, and absent DNA this call remains unverified. This CDR3 is 14 amino acids long. The CDR3 here is CASSLAGGRNEQFF.

By frequency, this clonotype registers medium-sized. The chain employs TRBV7-6 and TRBJ2-1; TCRdb returns TRBD2, unconfirmable since there is no DNA. The CDR3 runs 17 residues. Germline CDR1 SGHVS, CDR2 FNYEAQ. The CDR3: CASSLVGIAGGDNEQFF. Based on the CDR3 plus reference TRBV7-6 and TRBJ2-1, the full variable domain is GAGVSQSPRYKVTKRGQDVALRCDPISGHVSLYWYRQALGQGPEFLTYFNYEAQQDKSGLPNDRFSAERPEGSISTLTIQRTEQRDSAMYRCASSLVGIAGGDNEQFFGPGTRLTVL.

Its frequency marks this clonotype as medium-sized. The genes are TRBV30 and TRBJ2-3. Germline CDR1 is GTSNPN and CDR2 is SVGIG (reference sequence). The CDR3 contains 13 residues. Here the CDR3 reads CAWSVIHTDTQYF.

The chain combines TRBV5-6 with TRBJ1-6. The CDR3 consists of 12 residues. CDR1 is SGHDT, CDR2 YYEEEE, per germline. This CDR3 is CASSLDQGSLHF.

The chain is built from TRBV19 and TRBJ2-7; TCRdb returns TRBD1, unconfirmable since there is no DNA. The CDR3 has 15 amino acids. The germline V gene encodes CDR1 LNHDA and CDR2 SQIVND (reference sequence). The CDR3 loop reads CASSIVVRGMSEQYF.

This clonotype is deemed medium-sized by its frequency. The chain links TRBV6-1 to TRBJ2-5. Germline CDR1 and CDR2: MNHNS and SASEGT. The CDR3 runs to 12 residues. The CDR3: CASKKDQETQYF.

The V call is TRBV13, the J call TRBJ2-3. Germline CDR1 is PRHDT and CDR2 is FYEKMQ (reference sequence). CDR3 length equals 16 residues. The CDR3: CASSHSGGGSTDTQYF.

The CDR3 protein is CASSTGVTAEQYF. The gene calls are TRBV12-3 or TRBV12-4 and TRBJ2-7; no DNA is available, so the TRBD1 call from TCRdb remains unchecked. This CDR3 contains 13 residues.

Considering frequency, this clonotype is medium-sized. This chain joins TRBV6-5 and TRBJ2-2; TCRdb gives TRBD1 as the D gene, but with no DNA this cannot be confirmed. Germline CDR1 reads MNHEY; CDR2 reads SVGAGI. This CDR3 has 13 residues. Here the CDR3 reads CASTAGFTGELFF.

The chain's CDR3 is CASSLGTDNSPLHF. The chain carries TRBV5-4 and TRBJ1-6. The CDR3 sequence is 14 residues long. Germline CDR1 SGHNT, CDR2 YYREEE (reference sequence).

Frequency places this clonotype as medium-sized. The CDR3 is CASSPGLNTEAFF. The rearrangement uses TRBV19 and TRBJ1-1; TCRdb calls TRBD1, which cannot be checked without DNA. The CDR3 consists of 13 residues. Germline V lookup: CDR1 LNHDA, CDR2 SQIVND (reference sequence).

This chain uses TRBV6-6 with TRBJ2-1; lacking DNA, the TRBD1 call made by TCRdb goes unchecked. Germline CDR1 and CDR2: MNHNY and SVGAGI (reference sequence). The CDR3 has 15 residues. The CDR3: CASSHRQGALDEQFF.

This clonotype shows up as medium-sized by frequency. The CDR3 loop reads CASSVLAVETQYF. The rearrangement joins TRBV6-2 or TRBV6-3 to TRBJ2-5; the D call from TCRdb, TRBD2, cannot be confirmed without DNA. From germline, CDR1 is MNHEY and CDR2 SVGEGT. The CDR3 has 13 amino acids.